A selection of T cell receptor beta chains follows, all from one sample in a study of shared clonotypes between healthy human individuals. Using immunoSEQ multiplex PCR, the repertoire was profiled, and TCRdb retains in-frame clones only, with some absent. Here the sample spans a few million clones, 90% to 95% being singletons. Sequenced sample: naive CD4+ T cells from PBMCs. Receptors originate from a man younger than 35 in good health. Some clones in this sample may be carry-over from other donors' samples. CDR3s include the opening cysteine and the closing phenylalanine or tryptophan. A D gene is named only where the DNA matches it firmly. The listing skips clone size in some rows; elsewhere it reads once, few, many or a size class.

cdr3_aa | cdr3_nt | v_call | d_call | j_call | clone_size
CASSQRGLALMNTEAFF | TGCGCCAGCAGCCAAAGAGGTTTGGCGCTCATGAACACTGAAGCTTTCTTT | TRBV4-1 | - | TRBJ1-1 | -
CASATDPATNEKLFF | TGTGCCAGTGCGACAGACCCTGCAACTAATGAAAAACTGTTTTTT | TRBV7-2 | - | TRBJ1-4 | -
CASSLRGTGYYEQYF | TGTGCCAGCAGCTTACGGGGGACAGGGTACTACGAGCAGTACTTC | TRBV7-3 | TRBD1 | TRBJ2-7 | -
CSVTGGGEEKLFF | TGCAGCGTTACGGGTGGAGGTGAGGAAAAACTGTTTTTT | TRBV29-1 | - | TRBJ1-4 | -
CASSLSGDAGAGELFF | TGTGCCAGCAGCTTGTCGGGCGATGCCGGGGCCGGGGAGCTGTTTTTT | TRBV5-8 | - | TRBJ2-2 | -
CASSLAAGQGPRGETQYF | TGTGCCAGCAGCTTAGCGGCGGGACAGGGGCCCCGTGGAGAGACCCAGTACTTC | TRBV7-8 | TRBD1 | TRBJ2-5 | -
CASSFYGQGRGQPQHF | TGTGCCAGCAGTTTCTATGGGCAGGGAAGGGGTCAGCCCCAGCATTTT | TRBV28 | - | TRBJ1-5 | once
CAWRAPGGSYEQYF | TGTGCCTGGAGAGCGCCAGGGGGAAGCTACGAGCAGTACTTC | TRBV30 | TRBD1 | TRBJ2-7 | -
CASSLVSEQETQYF | TGTGCCAGCAGCTTAGTGTCAGAGCAAGAGACCCAGTACTTC | TRBV7-6 | - | TRBJ2-5 | -
CAWRSGRRGDTQYF | TGTGCCTGGAGAAGCGGGAGGCGGGGAGATACGCAGTATTTT | TRBV30 | TRBD2 | TRBJ2-3 | -
CASSIQGGAEQYF | TGTGCCAGCAGTATTCAGGGAGGGGCCGAGCAGTACTTC | TRBV7-3 | TRBD2 | TRBJ2-7 | -
CASSPGGAGVPYEQYF | TGTGCCAGCAGTCCCGGAGGAGCGGGAGTCCCCTACGAGCAGTACTTC | TRBV7-9 | TRBD2 | TRBJ2-7 | -
CASSASLTGNTIYF | TGCGCCAGCAGCGCGTCTCTCACTGGAAACACCATATATTTT | TRBV5-1 | - | TRBJ1-3 | -
CASNPRGRSLNEQFF | TGTGCCAGCAATCCCCGAGGGAGATCCTTGAATGAGCAGTTCTTC | TRBV28 | - | TRBJ2-1 | once
CASSPGRGIRPSAVYGYTF | TGTGCCAGCAGCCCAGGTAGGGGGATCCGACCGTCCGCTGTCTATGGCTACACCTTC | TRBV7-9 | - | TRBJ1-2 | -
CASSFGASGRLTDTQYF | TGTGCCAGCAGCTTCGGAGCCAGCGGGAGATTAACAGATACGCAGTATTTT | TRBV7-3 | TRBD2 | TRBJ2-3 | -
CASSPVGGRAGRPQHF | TGTGCCAGCAGCCCGGTCGGGGGGCGGGCTGGGAGGCCCCAGCATTTT | TRBV2 | - | TRBJ1-5 | -
CASSQVQGPDTQYF | TGCGCCAGCAGCCAAGTGCAGGGACCAGATACGCAGTATTTT | TRBV4-1 | - | TRBJ2-3 | -
CASSLDGVYGYTF | TGTGCCAGCAGCTTGGACGGGGTCTATGGCTACACCTTC | TRBV5-5 | - | TRBJ1-2 | -
CASRRPGQGAYEQYF | TGTGCCAGCAGAAGACCGGGACAAGGCGCCTACGAGCAGTACTTC | TRBV27 | - | TRBJ2-7 | -
CASSYLEGAGTGELFF | TGCGCCAGCAGTTACCTTGAGGGGGCAGGGACCGGGGAGCTGTTTTTT | TRBV6-6 | TRBD1 | TRBJ2-2 | -
CASSLRQEKLFF | TGTGCCAGCAGTTTAAGGCAAGAAAAACTGTTTTTT | TRBV28 | - | TRBJ1-4 | -
CASALGGAGTEAFF | TGTGCCAGCGCCCTGGGGGGGGCAGGGACTGAAGCTTTCTTT | TRBV25-1 | - | TRBJ1-1 | -
CAWTGGRDYGYTF | TGTGCCTGGACCGGAGGGCGGGACTATGGCTACACCTTC | TRBV30 | - | TRBJ1-2 | -
CASRGTSGSWSYNEQFF | TGTGCCAGCAGGGGGACTAGCGGGAGTTGGTCCTACAATGAGCAGTTCTTC | TRBV25-1 | TRBD2 | TRBJ2-1 | -
CAWRQTAWTGGPFNTGELFF | TGTGCCTGGAGGCAAACCGCATGGACAGGGGGCCCCTTTAACACCGGGGAGCTGTTTTTT | TRBV30 | TRBD1 | TRBJ2-2 | once
CASSVGGSGDQPQHF | TGTGCCAGCAGCGTAGGGGGCAGCGGTGATCAGCCCCAGCATTTT | TRBV9 | - | TRBJ1-5 | -
CASSKTGQGLYGYTF | TGTGCCAGCAGCAAAACCGGACAGGGGCTCTATGGCTACACCTTC | TRBV11-2 | TRBD1 | TRBJ1-2 | -
CASSASGTGNTGELFF | TGTGCCAGCAGCGCTTCCGGGACAGGAAACACCGGGGAGCTGTTTTTT | TRBV7-9 | TRBD1 | TRBJ2-2 | -
CASGVGKDLSRNQPQHF | TGTGCCAGCGGTGTCGGTAAGGACTTAAGTAGAAATCAGCCCCAGCATTTT | TRBV2 | - | TRBJ1-5 | -
CASSTPGANEQYF | TGTGCCAGCAGCACACCCGGGGCCAACGAGCAGTACTTC | TRBV11-2 | - | TRBJ2-7 | -
CASSLKGTSGYNEQFF | TGTGCCAGCAGCTTAAAGGGGACTAGCGGATACAATGAGCAGTTCTTC | TRBV7-3 | TRBD2 | TRBJ2-1 | once
CASSSGGSGSETQYF | TGCGCCAGCAGCTCGGGCGGGAGTGGCTCAGAGACCCAGTACTTC | TRBV5-1 | TRBD2 | TRBJ2-5 | -
CASSQDLAGAPLAYEQYF | TGTGCCAGCAGCCAAGACCTAGCGGGAGCGCCCTTGGCCTACGAGCAGTACTTC | TRBV14 | TRBD2 | TRBJ2-7 | few
CASSSRLAGGETKETQYF | TGTGCCAGCAGCTCCCGACTAGCGGGAGGGGAAACCAAAGAGACCCAGTACTTC | TRBV11-2 | TRBD2 | TRBJ2-5 | -